These T cell receptor beta chains were read from a single sample in a study of response to subunit inactivated influenza vaccine. TCRdb recomputed calls from the RT-PCR reads with MiXCR, one row per CDR3 protein. The sample yields some 540,000 distinct CDR3 sequences, under 30% seen once. Separately, the same data were catalogued under a study of T cells expressing NK-cell markers.

Material: CD4+ T cells sorted from PBMCs, obtained 12 days after vaccination. The receptors originated from a man aged 50-59 years who received an inactivated influenza vaccine. The CDR3 runs from the conserved cysteine through the conserved F or W. A D gene is named only where the DNA matches it firmly. Clone size is shown for a subset of rows, as once, few, many or a class of expanded clone.

clone size	J gene	V gene	CDR3 length	D gene	CDR3 DNA	CDR3 protein
few	TRBJ2-1	TRBV7-2	16	TRBD1	TGTGCCAGCAGCTTAGCATTCGGACAGGGCTGGAATGAGCAGTTCTTC	CASSLAFGQGWNEQFF
.	TRBJ1-4	TRBV12-3/TRBV12-4	13	.	TGTGCCAGCCAAGGACAGCTTAATGAAAAACTGTTTTTT	CASQGQLNEKLFF
.	TRBJ2-1	TRBV29-1	14	TRBD2	TGCAGCGTTGAGTATAGCGGGAGGACCCATGAGCAGTTCTTC	CSVEYSGRTHEQFF
.	TRBJ1-5	TRBV18	13	.	TGTGCCAGCTCACCGTGGGGTGATCAGCCCCAGCATTTT	CASSPWGDQPQHF
.	TRBJ2-7	TRBV12-3/TRBV12-4	13	.	TGTGCCAGCAGTCGGACATTGTACTACGAGCAGTACTTC	CASSRTLYYEQYF
many	TRBJ2-1	TRBV29-1	12	.	TGCAGCGGATACAACAGGGATCAGGAGCAGTTCTTC	CSGYNRDQEQFF
few	TRBJ2-3	TRBV5-1	16	TRBD2	TGCGCCAGCAGCCCAGGGACTAGTCCTAGCACAGATACGCAGTATTTT	CASSPGTSPSTDTQYF
few	TRBJ1-6	TRBV27	15	.	TGTGCCAGCAGTCCGGGGGGTATGCGAAATTCACCCCTCCACTTT	CASSPGGMRNSPLHF
.	TRBJ2-2	TRBV12-3/TRBV12-4	15	TRBD2	TGTGCCAGCAGACCAGCGGGAGGGCTCGTCGGGGAGCTGTTTTTT	CASRPAGGLVGELFF
.	TRBJ2-7	TRBV7-2	14	TRBD2	TGTGCCAGCAGCGCCACGGGACTAGGAACCGAGCAGTACTTC	CASSATGLGTEQYF
.	TRBJ2-7	TRBV6-2/TRBV6-3	17	.	TGTGCCAGCAGTACCCGGTACGTCCTACCGAGCTCCTACGAGCAGTACTTC	CASSTRYVLPSSYEQYF
.	TRBJ1-4	TRBV5-6	15	TRBD1	TGTGCCAGCAGCCCGAAGGGACAGGGCGATGAAAAACTGTTTTTT	CASSPKGQGDEKLFF
few	TRBJ1-4	TRBV10-3	15	.	TGTGCCATCAGCCGACAAGTGGAAACTAATGAAAAACTGTTTTTT	CAISRQVETNEKLFF
.	TRBJ2-7	TRBV28	22	TRBD2	TGTGCCAGCAGTTTATGGGCTAGCGGGAGGTTTTCTCCGGTTCGTCGAAACTACGAGCAGTACTTC	CASSLWASGRFSPVRRNYEQYF
.	TRBJ2-3	TRBV20-1	16	TRBD2	TGCAGTGCCACACTGAAGACTAGCTGGTATACAGATACGCAGTATTTT	CSATLKTSWYTDTQYF
.	TRBJ2-2	TRBV7-3	14	.	TGTGCCAGCAGCTCTACCCCGGCCACCGGGGAGCTGTTTTTT	CASSSTPATGELFF
few	TRBJ1-1	TRBV5-1	13	TRBD1	TGCGCCAGCAGCGATACAGGGGAAACTGAAGCTTTCTTT	CASSDTGETEAFF
.	TRBJ2-1	TRBV9	17	.	TGTGCCAGCAGCCCCTACCCGCAGGGTTTCCCCTCAAATGAGCAGTTCTTC	CASSPYPQGFPSNEQFF
few	TRBJ2-2	TRBV29-1	13	TRBD1	TGCAGCGTTATGGGACAGGGAGGCGGGGAGCTGTTTTTT	CSVMGQGGGELFF
many	TRBJ1-5	TRBV20-1	14	TRBD1	TGCAGTGCTAACAGGGGCGCTGGGGATCAGCCCCAGCATTTT	CSANRGAGDQPQHF
.	TRBJ1-1	TRBV4-2	14	.	TGTGCCAGCAGTTTAGGTGGGGGGCAGGGGCAAGCTTTCTTT	CASSLGGGQGQAFF
.	TRBJ2-5	TRBV5-6	14	.	TGTGCCAGCAGCTTCATATCCGTTGGAGAGACCCAGTACTTC	CASSFISVGETQYF
few	TRBJ1-3	TRBV11-2	13	.	TGTGCCAGCAGCTTAGTTGGTGGAAACACCATATATTTT	CASSLVGGNTIYF
many	TRBJ2-2	TRBV29-1	14	.	TGCAGCGCGGAGACAAGGGTACACACCGGGGAGCTGTTTTTT	CSAETRVHTGELFF
many	TRBJ2-4	TRBV12-3/TRBV12-4	18	TRBD1	TGTGCCAGCAGTTTCGTCGGGGACAGGGGATGGGCCAAAAACATTCAGTACTTC	CASSFVGDRGWAKNIQYF
.	TRBJ2-5	TRBV11-2	13	.	TGTGCCAGCAGCGGGGGACTTCAAGAGACCCAGTACTTC	CASSGGLQETQYF
.	TRBJ2-5	TRBV15	14	.	TGTGCCACCAGCAGAGATCGTACAGGCGAGACCCAGTACTTC	CATSRDRTGETQYF
.	TRBJ2-2	TRBV7-9	15	TRBD2	TGTGCCAGCAGCAGCCAGGGCGGGAGAACCGGGGAGCTGTTTTTT	CASSSQGGRTGELFF
many	TRBJ1-2	TRBV5-5	14	.	TGTGCCAGCAGCTTGGAAACAGGCCCGAGTGGCTACACCTTC	CASSLETGPSGYTF
.	TRBJ2-3	TRBV21-1	16	.	TGTGCCAGCAGCAAAGTCGAGCGGGGGCCCGGAGATACGCAGTATTTT	CASSKVERGPGDTQYF
.	TRBJ1-1	TRBV20-1	11	.	TGCAGTGCTAGTCGAGGACCTGAAGCTTTCTTT	CSASRGPEAFF
few	TRBJ2-7	TRBV6-1	15	.	TGTGCCAGCAGTCCTCTGGGACACAGGGCCTACGAGCAGTACTTC	CASSPLGHRAYEQYF
few	TRBJ1-2	TRBV20-1	16	TRBD1	TGCAGTGCTAGGATTGGACAGGGGGGATTCAGCTATGGCTACACCTTC	CSARIGQGGFSYGYTF
many	TRBJ1-3	TRBV4-3	17	.	TGCGCCAGCAGCCGACAGTATGCTGTGGGCTCTGGAAACACCATATATTTT	CASSRQYAVGSGNTIYF
.	TRBJ1-1	TRBV28	17	.	TGTGCCAGCAGTCTGCGGACACTAAGCATAATGAACACTGAAGCTTTCTTT	CASSLRTLSIMNTEAFF
many	TRBJ2-1	TRBV29-1	15	TRBD2	TGCAGCGTCATCCCCCAGCGGGGGGGCAGAAATGAGCAGTTCTTC	CSVIPQRGGRNEQFF